These 29 T cell receptor beta chains were sequenced from one sample in a study of cytomegalovirus exposure and HLA in healthy donors. It was with 60 Vbeta and 13 Jbeta primers that the PCR ran. Method: immunoSEQ multiplex PCR; TCRdb's copy keeps in-frame clones and lacks some. The sample carries around 190,000 clones, around three quarters recorded once. Sequencing was done on a sample of PBMCs. These TCRs come from a middle-aged man in good health and CMV-seronegative.

The chain links TRBV12-5 to TRBJ1-1; possible D gene TRBD1, 6 bases. V lost 3 bases, J lost 1 base, and 9 bases lay in between. This CDR3 comprises 14 residues. Germline-derived CDR1 and CDR2 are LGHNT and FRNRAP. The CDR3 here is CASGFRDTNTEAFF. The CDR3 DNA reads TGTGCTAGTGGTTTCCGGGACACGAACACTGAAGCTTTCTTT.

J is TRBJ2-1 and V is TRBV9, with TRBD2 matching 9 bases. This CDR3 comprises 15 residues. V shed 0 bases and J 6 bases; nucleotides not matched to a gene: 4. The germline V gene has CDR1 SGDLS and CDR2 YYNGEE. CDR3 bases: TGTGCCAGCAGCGTAGACGGCGGGGGGGCCAATGAGCAGTTCTTC. This gives the protein CASSVDGGGANEQFF.

The V and J genes are TRBV13 and TRBJ2-1, with 11 bases identical to TRBD2. Germline V gene sequence: CDR1 PRHDT, CDR2 FYEKMQ (reference sequence). Trimming cost V 4 bases and J 3 bases; bases outside gene matches: 8. CDR3 length: 17 residues. The chain's CDR3 is CASSWRLAGMGYNEQFF. In DNA form, the CDR3 reads TGTGCCAGCAGCTGGCGACTAGCGGGGATGGGCTACAATGAGCAGTTCTTC. Filled out from reference TRBV13 and TRBJ2-1, the complete variable domain reads AAGVIQSPRHLIKEKRETATLKCYPIPRHDTVYWYQQGPGQDPQFLISFYEKMQSDKGSIPDRFSAQQFSDYHSELNMSSLELGDSALYFCASSWRLAGMGYNEQFFGPGTRLTVL.

The chain uses TRBV30 and TRBJ2-3, with a possible D match to TRBD2 (5 bases). This CDR3 has 14 amino acids. The ends were cut back, 1 base at V and 4 bases at J, with 12 bases in the middle. Germline assignment: CDR1 GTSNPN and CDR2 SVGIG (reference sequence). CDR3 sequence (DNA): TGTGCCTGGAGTGCGGCTAGCTCGGCAGATACGCAGTATTTT. It yields the protein CAWSAASSADTQYF.

The gene calls are TRBV11-2 and TRBJ2-3; a possible D gene is TRBD1 (6 bases). CDR1 is SGHAT, CDR2 FQNNGV, per germline. V shed 6 bases and J shed 5 bases, with 12 bases lying between them. The CDR3 is 13 amino acids. The DNA for the CDR3 is TGTGCCAGCAGGCTTACAGGGCAAGATACGCAGTATTTT. As protein: CASRLTGQDTQYF.

V and J are TRBV2 and TRBJ1-1, with unresolved D. The V gene's germline CDR1 is SNHLY and CDR2 FYNNEI. This CDR3 has 14 amino acids. V lost 3 bases to trimming and J lost 5 bases, with 13 bases between them. CDR3: CASSEERVGTEAFF. As DNA, the CDR3 is TGTGCCAGCAGTGAGGAGAGGGTGGGGACTGAAGCTTTCTTT.

This clone was picked up one time. V gene TRBV7-6 combines with J gene TRBJ2-1; 8 bases match TRBD2. V lost 2 bases, J lost 5 bases, and 5 bases stayed unmatched. This CDR3 is 15 amino acids long. Germline loops: CDR1 SGHVS, CDR2 FNYEAQ. The CDR3 loop is CASSLPAGAHNEQFF. The CDR3 coding sequence is TGTGCCAGCAGCTTACCAGCGGGGGCCCACAATGAGCAGTTCTTC.

The rearrangement links TRBV7-8 to TRBJ2-7; 9 bases are a match to TRBD2. V lost 3 bases to trimming and J lost 2 bases; unmatched junction nucleotides: 8. Per germline, CDR1 SGHVS and CDR2 FQNEAQ. The CDR3 extends over 16 amino acids. In nucleotides, the CDR3 is TGTGCCAGCAGCTTGGGGGGGCTAGCGGGAACCTACGAGCAGTACTTC. The encoded protein is CASSLGGLAGTYEQYF.

The DNA for the CDR3 is TGTGCCAGCAGTTACTACCGGACTAGCAGCTACGAGCAGTACTTC. It codes for CASSYYRTSSYEQYF. V gene TRBV6-5 combines with J gene TRBJ2-7, with 8 positions matching TRBD2. V shed 1 base and J 3 bases; nucleotides not matched to a gene: 5. Per the germline V gene, CDR1 is MNHEY and CDR2 is SVGAGI. The CDR3 length is 15 residues.

The chain joins TRBV25-1 to TRBJ1-1; 7 nucleotides align to TRBD1. Losses at the gene ends were 3 bases for V and 1 base for J; bases not matched to a gene: 2. The CDR3 sequence is 14 residues long. CDR1 MGHDK and CDR2 SYGVNS come from the germline V gene. CDR3 residues: CASSDGTANTEAFF. CDR3 nucleotides: TGTGCCAGCAGTGATGGGACAGCGAACACTGAAGCTTTCTTT.

The V gene is TRBV10-3, the J gene TRBJ2-3, with 9 positions matching TRBD2. The CDR3 has 16 residues. Germline CDR1 reads ENHRY; CDR2 reads SYGVKD. Losses at the gene ends were 6 bases for V and 2 bases for J; bases not matched to a gene: 9. As DNA, the CDR3 is TGTGCCATCAGGGGGACGATAGCGGGGGACACAGATACGCAGTATTTT. Translated, it gives CAIRGTIAGDTDTQYF.

The rearrangement joins TRBV10-3 to TRBJ2-5; D possibly corresponds to TRBD1 (5 bases). Germline V gene data show CDR1 as ENHRY and CDR2 as SYGVKD. The V and J ends lost 6 bases and 4 bases respectively, with 12 bases between them. The CDR3 contains 13 residues. CDR3 DNA: TGTGCCATCAGGGACACCGATGGAGAGACCCAGTACTTC. It codes for CAIRDTDGETQYF.

The chain employs TRBV7-2 and TRBJ1-3, with D perhaps TRBD1 (6 bases). This CDR3 is built from 16 residues. Germline values: CDR1 SGHTA, CDR2 FQGNSA. V was shortened by 3 bases and J by 0 bases, with 12 bases between the two germline ends. The CDR3, as DNA: TGTGCCAGCAGCTTCTCGGACAGATTCTCTGGAAACACCATATATTTT. Translated, it gives CASSFSDRFSGNTIYF.

This chain links TRBV6-5 with TRBJ1-3; 7 bases agree with TRBD1. V dropped 5 bases and J dropped 3; count of bases not matched to a gene: 7. Germline V lookup: CDR1 MNHEY, CDR2 SVGAGI. CDR3 length equals 15 residues. The CDR3 DNA follows: TGTGCCAGCAGTCTAACCGGGACAGTTGGAAACACCATATATTTT. This translates into CASSLTGTVGNTIYF.

This chain's CDR3 is CASSLGVTKGHEQYF. In DNA, the CDR3 is TGTGCCAGCAGCTTAGGGGTCACCAAGGGCCACGAGCAGTACTTC. This sequence joins TRBV5-6 and TRBJ2-7; D is perhaps TRBD1 (5 bases). V gave up 2 bases and J gave up 5 bases, with 17 bases separating them. The CDR3 covers 15 residues. From germline, CDR1 is SGHDT and CDR2 YYEEEE.

This clone was counted only a few times. This chain joins TRBV4-2 and TRBJ1-4; a possible D gene is TRBD1 (5 bases). Looked up from germline, CDR1 is LGHNA and CDR2 is YNFKEQ. V lost 0 bases, J lost 7 bases, and 18 bases lay in between. The CDR3 totals 17 residues. The CDR3, as DNA: TGTGCCAGCAGCCAAGAGGTGGTTTTTGGGGGGAGTGAAAAACTGTTTTTT. Its translation: CASSQEVVFGGSEKLFF.

The chain uses TRBV7-2 and TRBJ1-2, with D uncertain. With 1 base removed from V and 6 bases from J, the gap between germline ends came to 12 bases. This CDR3 comprises 14 residues. The germline gives CDR1 SGHTA, CDR2 FQGNSA. As DNA, the CDR3 is TGTGCCAGCAGCTTAGTGGGCCCAGATAATGGCTACACCTTC. Residues: CASSLVGPDNGYTF.

This rearrangement joins TRBV7-9 to TRBJ1-5; 8 bases are shared with TRBD1. CDR1 is SEHNR and CDR2 is FQNEAQ in the germline V gene (reference sequence). V shed 5 bases and J 5 bases; nucleotides not matched to a gene: 8. The CDR3 has 15 residues. CDR3 loop: CASSPKAGGDQPQHF. Here the CDR3 DNA reads TGTGCCAGCAGCCCTAAAGCAGGGGGCGATCAGCCCCAGCATTTT.

The chain uses TRBV21-1 and TRBJ2-7; TRBD2, the table's D call, lacks a check against the DNA. TRBV21-1 corresponds to a pseudogene. This CDR3 has 13 amino acids. The CDR3 sequence is CASSKAGSYEQYF. CDR3 DNA sequence: TGTGCCAGCAGCAAAGCAGGGAGCTACGAGCAGTACTTC.

The rearrangement links TRBV5-1 to TRBJ2-5; D might be TRBD1 (6 bases). V was shortened by 3 bases and J by 0 bases, with 12 bases between the two germline ends. This CDR3 has 15 amino acids. Per the germline V gene, CDR1 is SGHRS and CDR2 is YFSETQ. CDR3 loop: CASSSDSPYQETQYF. As DNA, the CDR3 is TGCGCCAGCAGCTCGGACAGTCCGTACCAAGAGACCCAGTACTTC.

V is TRBV30 and J is TRBJ2-7, with 8 bases fitting TRBD2. Germline V lookup: CDR1 GTSNPN, CDR2 SVGIG (reference sequence). V lost 7 bases and J lost 4; bases outside the gene matches: 9. The CDR3 length is 13 residues. In nucleotides, the CDR3 is TGTGCCTCCTCAGCGGGAGCTGTATACGAGCAGTACTTC. It translates to CASSAGAVYEQYF.

V gene TRBV5-4 combines with J gene TRBJ1-2; TRBD1 matches 7 bases. The CDR3 totals 14 residues. From germline, CDR1 is SGHNT and CDR2 YYREEE (reference sequence). Losses at the gene ends were 4 bases for V and 3 bases for J; bases not matched to a gene: 6. The CDR3 region is CASSPGGTDYGYTF. The CDR3, as DNA: TGTGCCAGCAGCCCAGGGGGGACGGACTATGGCTACACCTTC.

This clone was seen once. The rearrangement joins TRBV11-2 to TRBJ1-1, with 10 positions matching TRBD1. Looked up from germline, CDR1 is SGHAT and CDR2 is FQNNGV. The CDR3 spans 16 residues. J gave up 7 bases and V 5 bases, and 13 bases lay outside the gene matches. As DNA, the CDR3 is TGTGCCAGCAGCCCATTACCGGGACAGGGGCCGCGTGAAGCTTTCTTT. Amino acid sequence: CASSPLPGQGPREAFF. Full variable domain (rest looked up from reference TRBV11-2 and TRBJ1-1): EAGVAQSPRYKIIEKRQSVAFWCNPISGHATLYWYQQILGQGPKLLIQFQNNGVVDDSQLPKDRFSAERLKGVDSTLKIQPAKLEDSAVYLCASSPLPGQGPREAFFGQGTRLTVV.

V gene TRBV20-1 combines with J gene TRBJ2-7; 11 nucleotides match TRBD2. V trimming: 6 bases; J trimming: 8 bases; junction bases outside the gene matches: 3. The germline V gene encodes CDR1 DFQATT and CDR2 SNEGSKA (reference sequence). The CDR3 loop spans 11 amino acids. The CDR3 loop reads CSAGTSGKQYF. The DNA of the CDR3 is TGCAGTGCGGGGACTAGCGGAAAGCAGTACTTC.

The V and J genes are TRBV7-2 and TRBJ2-3; possibly TRBD2 for D (5 bases). The germline V and J ends were trimmed by 3 bases and 0 bases, with 7 bases remaining between them. This CDR3 is built from 14 residues. Germline CDR1 SGHTA, CDR2 FQGNSA. The DNA for the CDR3 is TGTGCCAGCAGCTTCCGCGGGAGCACAGATACGCAGTATTTT. It translates to CASSFRGSTDTQYF.

The rearrangement uses TRBV7-9 and TRBJ2-7; 10 nucleotides agree with TRBD1. With 4 bases clipped from V and 3 bases from J, the junction kept 3 bases outside the gene matches. The length of the CDR3 is 14 residues. Germline lookup yields CDR1 SEHNR and CDR2 FQNEAQ (reference sequence). CDR3 residues: CASSSGQGNYEQYF. For the CDR3, the DNA is TGTGCCAGCAGCTCGGGACAGGGGAACTACGAGCAGTACTTC.

This chain uses TRBV2 with TRBJ2-2, with D possibly matching TRBD2 (5 bases). Germline V lookup: CDR1 SNHLY, CDR2 FYNNEI. The V end was cut by 7 bases, the J end by 7 bases, with 16 bases between. This CDR3 comprises 14 residues. The CDR3 protein is CASTPSEAGGELFF. In nucleotides, the CDR3 is TGTGCCAGCACCCCCTCGGAGGCGGGCGGGGAGCTGTTTTTT.

The rearrangement uses TRBV6-1 and TRBJ2-2; D is undetermined. The CDR3 has 16 amino acids. Trimming shortened V by 2 bases and J by 4 bases, and 14 bases separated the two germline ends. Germline V CDR1 and CDR2: MNHNS, SASEGT. CDR3 sequence reads: CASSERRTPITGELFF. The CDR3 coding sequence is TGTGCCAGCAGTGAAAGGAGAACTCCTATCACCGGGGAGCTGTTTTTT.

This clone appeared a single time. The chain links TRBV2 to TRBJ2-5, with 13 bases identical to TRBD2. CDR3 length: 14 residues. The V segment lost 8 bases and the J segment 3 bases; nucleotides outside the gene matches: 3. CDR1 and CDR2 (germline): SNHLY, FYNNEI. This CDR3 reads CASGLAGAEETQYF. The CDR3 DNA reads TGTGCCAGCGGACTAGCGGGAGCTGAAGAGACCCAGTACTTC.